A few counts support the clone carrying this TCR beta chain. Its antigen is not identified. These data originate in a study of early T cells in non-severe SARS-CoV-2 infection. Study summary: It was bulk RNA from unsorted whole blood that was sequenced, and the chains were unpaired. Whole-study findings and limits: Reliance on VDJdb matching favored anti-spike CD8 responses; private and CD4 specificities were missed.

The TCR library protocol attached unique molecular identifiers to the individual cDNA molecules. TCRdb re-analysed the 5' RACE reads in MiXCR, keeping a single row per CDR3 protein. The sample lists around 72,000 distinct CDR3 sequences, around 10% occurring once. CDR3 length equals 17 residues. Germline assignment: CDR1 SGHRS and CDR2 YFSETQ. The ends were cut back, 1 base at V and 1 base at J, with 15 bases in the middle. The origin of this receptor is an adult who was a healthcare worker with PCR-confirmed SARS-CoV-2 infection or an uninfected control (not recorded which). The material was whole blood, obtained at baseline. The chain carries TRBV5-1 and TRBJ1-3; D is uncertain. CDR3 residues: CASSLRSADLSGNTIYF. Here the CDR3 DNA reads TGCGCCAGCAGCTTGAGGTCCGCCGATTTGTCTGGAAACACCATATATTTT.